This T cell receptor (beta chain) was retrieved from a study of low-dose radiotherapy and immunotherapy resistance in tumors (dated by TCRdb to 2022 to 2024). General notes on the study: In Cohort 1, 0.5 Gy per fraction was delivered every 2 weeks, and a total PTV dose of 6.5 Gy was prescribed. Trial participants were not randomized into treatment groups. Aspirin 300 mg was taken orally once daily by patients for four cycles, starting on cycle 1 day 1. Every two weeks, patients got intravenous cyclophosphamide at 200 mg/m2, given one day ahead of each radiation and immunotherapy administration. Patients were given nivolumab as a 240 mg flat dose every two weeks and ipilimumab at 1 mg/kg every six weeks, with both drugs delivered intravenously. For Cohort 2, the dose was 1 Gy per fraction given every two weeks, adding up to 13 Gy in total across 26 weeks. Eight patients were included in the translational analysis, namely three from the first dose cohort plus the first five from the second dose cohort.

CDR1 and CDR2, looked up from the germline V gene (reference sequence), are SEHNR and FQNEAQ. The CDR3 runs 14 amino acids, cysteine and phenylalanine included. Only the CDR3 DNA is retained, 42 bases long and in frame from the first base. Relative to germline, V is missing 6 bases and J is missing 6 bases, with 8 bases of the junction outside any gene match. What the time point label conveys for this sample: after trial treatment. According to the study, the label for this sample's treatment or condition signals: LDRT plus nivolumab, ipilimumab, low-dose cyclophosphamide and aspirin (RACIN trial). The donors took part in RACIN, a single-arm, phase I, dose-escalation trial that combined nivolumab, ipilimumab, aspirin, low-dose cyclophosphamide and low-dose radiotherapy. Patients were eligible if they had advanced solid tumors that were TIL-negative. Sequencing relied on an Illumina HiSeq 2500. First-strand cDNA was synthesized with Superscript III and a set of TRAV- and TRBV-specific primers, covering both TCRalpha and TCRbeta chains. TCRs were amplified for around 20 PCR cycles with Phusion, using a constant-region primer paired with the adapter attached to the V primers. The MessageAmp II aRNA Amplification Kit was used to amplify the isolated mRNA, with in vitro transcription run for about 15 hours at 37 degrees C. mRNA for TCR sequencing was isolated with the Dynabeads mRNA DIRECT Purification Kit. Indexed Illumina adapters were added in a second Phusion PCR of 25 to 30 cycles, after which AMPure XP beads were used to purify the products. Per the source publication's procedure: Custom Perl scripts pooled TCR sequences encoding the same protein, removed out-of-frame sequences and computed each clonotype's abundance. Any TCR sequence supported by only a single read was excluded from analysis. Shannon entropy, Gini index, clonality, richness, and the frequency of TCRs shared between repertoires were included as repertoire metrics. TCRdb trimmed the raw reads at Q25, called clones with MiXCR and kept productive beta chains. All rows with the same CDR3 protein become a single entry with the most common DNA and genes. These V and J calls originate from TCRdb's pipeline instead of the authors' own analysis. Within this sample are 95,000 to 100,000 distinct CDR3 sequences, with roughly 20% of them counted one time only. The ten top clones hold about 4% of the sample.

This clonotype was seen repeatedly, ten times or more. Its specific antigen is unknown. No per-base quality is available; no much larger clone lies one base away. The rearranged segments are TRBV7-9 and TRBJ1-1; TRBD1 fits 9 bases in the junction. The sequence was obtained from a male donor with prostate cancer. The sample in question was PBMCs, obtained after low-dose radiotherapy plus immunotherapy. The DNA is TGTGCCAGCAGAACATGGGACAGGGTGGCTGAAGCTTTCTTT. Translation gives CASRTWDRVAEAFF.